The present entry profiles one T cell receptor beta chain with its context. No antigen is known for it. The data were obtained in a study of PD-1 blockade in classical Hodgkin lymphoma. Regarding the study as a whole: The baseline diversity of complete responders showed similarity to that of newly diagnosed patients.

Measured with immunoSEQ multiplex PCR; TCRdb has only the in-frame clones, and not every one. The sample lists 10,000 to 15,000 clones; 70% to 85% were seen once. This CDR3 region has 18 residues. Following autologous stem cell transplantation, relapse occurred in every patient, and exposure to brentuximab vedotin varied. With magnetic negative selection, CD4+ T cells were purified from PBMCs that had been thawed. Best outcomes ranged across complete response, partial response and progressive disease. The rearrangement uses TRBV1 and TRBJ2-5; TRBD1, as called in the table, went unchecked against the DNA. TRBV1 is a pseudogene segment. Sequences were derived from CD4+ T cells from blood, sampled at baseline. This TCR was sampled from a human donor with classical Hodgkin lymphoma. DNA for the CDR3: TGCACCAGCAGCCAAGTTCCAGGGGGCAGAGGGAAGCAAGAGACCCAGTACTTC. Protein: CTSSQVPGGRGKQETQYF.